This T cell receptor (beta chain) was observed in a study of cytomegalovirus exposure and HLA in healthy donors (TCRdb year 2017). For context, the study as a whole: An earlier analysis of 587 of the donors reported approximately 280 Gb of sequence data and 117 million unique TCR beta sequences obtained from roughly 170 million T cells. An early release that covered about 600 HLA-typed donors contained 250 to 350 gigabases of sequencing data and around 85 million unique TCR sequences. The genetic ancestry cluster associated with self-reported Caucasian donors included about 81% of the 350 to 500 genotyped donors. The study aimed to test whether cataloging public T cell receptors could reveal signatures of past pathogen exposure. The study used immunosequencing to profile the T cell repertoires of approximately 630 subjects and linked those repertoires to cytomegalovirus serostatus. In addition to the first cohort of roughly 670 subjects, a separate validation cohort of about 120 different subjects was used. To predict cytomegalovirus infection status, the study combined high-throughput TCR immunosequencing, statistical association of individual TCRs with disease status, and machine learning. In a later analysis, previously published TCR beta repertoires from 666 donors were re-analyzed and high-resolution HLA genotyping was added so that TCR occurrence patterns could be studied. The later analysis used no new phenotypic data to find candidate immune exposures, relying instead on TCR beta sequences and their occurrence across donors. An earlier analysis of 587 of the donors used high-throughput TCR beta sequencing to judge whether each TCR beta V gene segment behaved as functional or pseudogenic. Donor age, sex, ethnicity and CMV serostatus were compiled alongside the repertoire data. In a later genetic analysis, genome-wide SNP genotypes for about three fifths of the 666 donors were used, and that subset was treated as a discovery cohort. Every repertoire in the discovery cohort had been generated on one and the same sequencing platform. HLA typing covered class I and class II loci at four-digit resolution. Typing coverage differed by locus: A, B, C, DRB1 and DQB1 were typed in about 629-630 donors, DQA1 in roughly 510, DPA1 in over 600, and DPB1 in around 490. Roughly five DR-DQ haplotypes were treated as single units for association and clustering because of strong linkage in the cohort. Among approximately 370 genotyped donors of the cohort, an average of around 220,000 unique TCR beta nucleotide sequences was sequenced per donor, of which 15% to 20% were non-productive.

CDR1 and CDR2, per the germline V gene, are MNHEY and SVGAGI. The cysteine opens and the phenylalanine closes a CDR3 of 13 amino acids. The CDR3 DNA has 39 bases and is translated from base 1. Trimming at the junction amounts to 4 bases on V and 1 base on J, and the germline ends lie 7 bases apart. Overall study results and their limits: A later analysis reported that several top co-occurrence clusters appeared linked to parvovirus B19, influenza, CMV and Epstein-Barr virus. This cohort had only TCR beta chains sequenced, and the lack of alpha or paired-chain data limited which features could be detected. A later genetic analysis reported fewer N-insertions in productive TCRs among donors in an Asian-associated ancestry cluster than the roughly 620-donor mean. The classifier was reported to diagnose cytomegalovirus status with high specificity and sensitivity in both the original cohort and the validation cohort. In vitro tests confirmed that a few of the cytomegalovirus-associated TCR beta chains recognize cytomegalovirus antigens. Because the 87-base-pair reads could not distinguish some IMGT-functional V segments, including TRBV6-2 and TRBV6-3, those segments were excluded. The authors suggested that the approach could potentially be extended to other disease states and immunological phenotypes. The presence/absence analyses assumed that sequencing depth was roughly uniform across donors, and that assumption may not be true. The only immune exposure information available for the cohort was CMV serostatus. In a later analysis, around 15,000 TCR beta sequences were associated with specific HLA alleles at a false discovery rate of 0.05. According to a later analysis, most CMV-associated TCR beta chains appeared to be HLA-restricted, and the HLA associations seemed to be driven largely by CMV exposure. In a later analysis, HLA-associated TCR beta chains were found to be more clonally expanded and to have lower generation probabilities than equally common non-associated chains. In a later analysis, the rate of TCR association differed among HLA loci, with DRB1 alleles having the most associated TCRs and HLA-C alleles having the fewest. Because counts were too low, about 18 rarely observed V segments, including chromosome 9 orphons, were excluded from the earlier analysis of fewer than 650 of the donors. When HLA alleles, especially DR and DQ, strongly co-occurred, attributing TCR associations to individual alleles was difficult. The study listed approximately 150 TCR beta chains as associated with cytomegalovirus. Because some donors lacked HLA typing at each locus, the association tests relied only on the typed subset. A later genetic analysis associated a missense DCLRE1C variant with V-gene and J-gene trimming of TCR beta chains, and an independent cohort replicated the association. A further reported finding was that TCR beta sequences accurately predicted the HLA-A and HLA-B alleles for most subjects in the first cohort. Most TCR sequences were observed very rarely across donors, whereas some public TCRs were present in many individuals. Broadly in line with IMGT annotations, most TCR beta V segments showed up in productive rearrangements about 87% or about 30% of the time in an earlier analysis of about 500 of the donors. Correlated functional status among segregating V segments might reflect linkage disequilibrium, but an unknown experimental factor could not be ruled out. A cluster of highly shared sequence variants was judged likely to represent a technical artifact of the sequencing pipeline.

For this clone: Its antigen target is currently unknown. No much larger clonotype is one base removed from it; base qualities were not supplied.

The cohort comprised 550 to 700 healthy bone marrow donors. Cohort members were all nominally healthy when sampled, although unrecorded immune exposures were likely present. The donor was CMV seronegative and was included in the group of several hundred seronegative cohort members. A peripheral blood sample was provided by each donor, and peripheral blood mononuclear cells were used for TCR beta sequencing. Genomic DNA extraction from the blood cell samples was performed with the Qiagen DNeasy Blood Extraction Kit. Library preparation employed the immunoSEQ multiplex PCR assay. A mixture of 60 forward primers for TCR Vbeta segments and 13 reverse primers for TCR Jbeta segments was used in the multiplex PCR. A multiplex PCR assay on genomic DNA amplified the CDR3 region of rearranged TCR beta genes. On the Illumina HiSeq System, the amplified TCR beta libraries were sequenced as 87-base-pair reads. The authors processed their data as follows. A later analysis counted approximately 74 million unique TCR beta chains across the 640 or so repertoires, and roughly 11 million of these chains were shared by at least two donors. A nearest-neighbor algorithm error-corrected the raw reads and collapsed the reads into unique sequences, merging closely related sequences to remove PCR and sequencing errors. V, D and J gene segments were assigned by aligning CDR3 sequences to IMGT reference sequences. For a sequence to be retained, a match of at least six nucleotides was required to both a V gene segment and a J gene segment. Rearrangements were classified as productive when the CDR3 lacked stop codons and remained in frame with V and J, and all other rearrangements were classified as non-productive. CDR3 was defined according to IMGT convention as the region running from the second conserved V-encoded cysteine to the conserved J-encoded phenylalanine. The earlier analysis of approximately 590 of the donors excluded any sequence lacking an unambiguous match to a single V gene segment. An earlier analysis of several hundred of the donors called V segments functional above 56.7% productive rearrangements and segregating when the between-donor standard deviation exceeded 5%. To diagnose cytomegalovirus status from the catalog of TCR beta chain sequences, a statistical classification framework was built. In a later analysis, V and J genes were assigned by comparing TCR nucleotide sequences against IMGT/GENE-DB human TR gene sequences. A later analysis assigned CDR3 sequences and most-parsimonious VDJ recombination scenarios with the TCRdist pipeline. In a later analysis, each TCR beta chain was defined by its CDR3 amino acid sequence together with its V-gene family, and reads lacking a unique V-gene family were excluded. To address suspected cross-contamination and a sequencing artifact, a later analysis removed 550 to 750 highly shared, low-generation-probability nucleotide sequences. A later analysis calculated a clonal expansion index for each public chain from normalized within-repertoire ranks of inferred template counts. In a later analysis, generation probabilities were computed with a VDJ recombination model fitted to out-of-frame rearrangements, and the resulting probabilities were checked against IGoR. A later analysis scored TCR-TCR, TCR-HLA and TCR-CMV co-occurrence with hypergeometric tests, applying a repertoire-size bias correction to TCR pairs. In a later analysis, false discovery rates were estimated by permuting HLA or CMV assignments 20 times. In a later analysis, co-occurring TCRs were grouped using DBSCAN, and TCRdist sequence similarity was added for clustering within HLA-allele-positive subsets. Co-occurrence clustering excluded repertoires with fewer than 30,000 or more than 120,000 public chains, plus five with anomalous nucleotide sharing. TCRdb retrieved this table from immuneACCESS and kept in-frame rearrangements only. Not all clones are present; in checked studies, unresolved V genes account for under half, and no reason is known for the remainder. That table furnishes V, J and clone size, whereas the DNA furnished D and trimming. For this sample the table gives 99,000 or so clones, of which roughly 79% were detected only once. The top ten constitute around 1.3% of the sample.

The material sequenced was PBMCs. The sequence was obtained from a man aged 40-55 years in good health and CMV-seronegative. Recombination linked TRBV6-5 to TRBJ1-1; no D segment can be confidently identified. The CDR3 loop reads CASSLRENTEAFF. The bases read TGTGCCAGCAGTTTAAGAGAGAACACTGAAGCTTTCTTT.